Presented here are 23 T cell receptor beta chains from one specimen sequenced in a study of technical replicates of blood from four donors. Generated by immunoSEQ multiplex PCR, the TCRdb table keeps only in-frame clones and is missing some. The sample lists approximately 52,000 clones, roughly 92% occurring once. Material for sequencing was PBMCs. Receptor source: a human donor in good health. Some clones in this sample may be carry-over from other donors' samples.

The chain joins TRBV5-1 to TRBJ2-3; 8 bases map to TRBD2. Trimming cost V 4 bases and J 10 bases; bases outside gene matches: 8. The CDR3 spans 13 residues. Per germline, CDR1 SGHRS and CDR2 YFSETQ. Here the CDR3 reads CASSRTSWIAQYF. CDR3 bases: TGCGCCAGCAGCCGGACTAGCTGGATCGCGCAGTATTTT.

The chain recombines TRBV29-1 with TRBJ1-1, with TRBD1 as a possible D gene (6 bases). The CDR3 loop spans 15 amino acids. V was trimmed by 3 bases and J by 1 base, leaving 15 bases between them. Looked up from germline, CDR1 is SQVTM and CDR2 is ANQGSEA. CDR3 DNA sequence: TGCAGCGTTGAGAGGGGGGGGGTGGCGAACACTGAAGCTTTCTTT. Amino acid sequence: CSVERGGVANTEAFF.

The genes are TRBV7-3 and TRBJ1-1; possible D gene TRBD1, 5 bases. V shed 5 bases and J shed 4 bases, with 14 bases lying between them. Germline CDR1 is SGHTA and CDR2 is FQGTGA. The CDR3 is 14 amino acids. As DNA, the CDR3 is TGTGCCAGCAGCGTTTCCTCAGGGTCCACTGAAGCTTTCTTT. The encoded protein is CASSVSSGSTEAFF.

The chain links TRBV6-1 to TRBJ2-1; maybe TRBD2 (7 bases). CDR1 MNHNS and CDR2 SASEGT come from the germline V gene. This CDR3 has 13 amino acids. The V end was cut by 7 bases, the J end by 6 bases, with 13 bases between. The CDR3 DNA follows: TGTGCCAGCAAAGAGGGGGGGGGCAATGAGCAGTTCTTC. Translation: CASKEGGGNEQFF.

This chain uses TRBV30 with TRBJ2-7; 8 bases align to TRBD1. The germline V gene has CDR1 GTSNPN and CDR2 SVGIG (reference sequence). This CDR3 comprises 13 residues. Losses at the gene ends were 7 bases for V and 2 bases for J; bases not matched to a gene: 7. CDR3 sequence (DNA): TGTGCCTCGACAGGGGAATCCACCTACGAGCAGTACTTC. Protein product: CASTGESTYEQYF.

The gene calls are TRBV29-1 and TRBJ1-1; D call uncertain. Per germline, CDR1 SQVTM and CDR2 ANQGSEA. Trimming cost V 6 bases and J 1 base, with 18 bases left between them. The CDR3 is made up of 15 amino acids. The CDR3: CSVIFRPGRNTEAFF. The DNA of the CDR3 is TGCAGCGTCATTTTTAGGCCGGGGAGGAACACTGAAGCTTTCTTT.

Written as DNA, the CDR3 is TGTGCCAGCTCTAAGAGGGCAGGGGTAGCAGATACGCAGTATTTT. Translation: CASSKRAGVADTQYF. The rearrangement uses TRBV18 and TRBJ2-3, with D perhaps TRBD1 (6 bases). CDR1 and CDR2 (germline): KGHSH, LQKENI. V was cut by 6 bases and J by 4 bases, with 17 bases left in between. This CDR3 contains 15 residues.

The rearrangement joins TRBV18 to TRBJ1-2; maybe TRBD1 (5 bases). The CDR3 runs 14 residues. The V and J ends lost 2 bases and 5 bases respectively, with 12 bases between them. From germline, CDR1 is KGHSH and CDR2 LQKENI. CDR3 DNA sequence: TGTGCCAGCTCACCAAGTCAGGGTCGGTATGGCTACACCTTC. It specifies CASSPSQGRYGYTF. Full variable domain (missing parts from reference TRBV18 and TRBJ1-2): NAGVMQNPRHLVRRRGQEARLRCSPMKGHSHVYWYRQLPEEGLKFMVYLQKENIIDESGMPKERFSAEFPKEGPSILRIQQVVRGDSAAYFCASSPSQGRYGYTFGSGTRLTVV.

The CDR3 coding sequence is TGTGCCAGCAGCCTCAGACAGGCTGAGACCCAGTACTTC. Amino acid sequence: CASSLRQAETQYF. The chain carries TRBV2 and TRBJ2-5; possible D gene TRBD1, 6 bases. V dropped 6 bases and J dropped 5 bases, with 13 bases sitting between them. The CDR3 loop spans 13 amino acids. CDR1 and CDR2 from the germline V gene are SNHLY and FYNNEI.

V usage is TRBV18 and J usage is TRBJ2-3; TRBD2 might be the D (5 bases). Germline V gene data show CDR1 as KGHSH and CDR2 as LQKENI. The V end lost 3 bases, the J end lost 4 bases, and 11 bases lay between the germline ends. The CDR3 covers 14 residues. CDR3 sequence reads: CASSPGIGPDTQYF. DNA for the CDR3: TGTGCCAGCTCACCCGGGATAGGCCCAGATACGCAGTATTTT.

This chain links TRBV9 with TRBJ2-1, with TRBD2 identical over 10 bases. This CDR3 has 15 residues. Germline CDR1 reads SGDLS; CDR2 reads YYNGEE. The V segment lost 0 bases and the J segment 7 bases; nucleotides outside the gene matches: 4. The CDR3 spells CASSVGSSGRNEQFF. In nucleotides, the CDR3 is TGTGCCAGCAGCGTAGGGTCTAGCGGGAGAAATGAGCAGTTCTTC.

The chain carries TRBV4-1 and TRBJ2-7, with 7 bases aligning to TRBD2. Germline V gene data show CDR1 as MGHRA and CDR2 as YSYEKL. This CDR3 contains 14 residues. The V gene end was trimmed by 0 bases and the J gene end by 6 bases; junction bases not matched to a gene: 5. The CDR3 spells CASSQDSWEGEQYF. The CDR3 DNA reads TGCGCCAGCAGCCAAGATTCCTGGGAGGGCGAGCAGTACTTC.

Here the CDR3 reads CASSYGQGVISPLHF. The CDR3 region has the DNA TGTGCCAGCAGTTACGGACAGGGGGTGATTTCACCCCTCCACTTT. The chain combines TRBV6-6 with TRBJ1-6, with 10 positions matching TRBD1. Trimming took 2 bases from V and 9 from J; bases not matched to a gene: 4. CDR3 length: 15 residues. CDR1 MNHNY and CDR2 SVGAGI come from the germline V gene (reference sequence).

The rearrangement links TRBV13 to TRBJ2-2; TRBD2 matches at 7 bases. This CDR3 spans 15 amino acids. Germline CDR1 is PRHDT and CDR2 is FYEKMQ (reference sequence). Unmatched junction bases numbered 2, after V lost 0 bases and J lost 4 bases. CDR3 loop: CASSLGSGGTGELFF. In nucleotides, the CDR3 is TGTGCCAGCAGCTTAGGGTCGGGGGGCACCGGGGAGCTGTTTTTT.

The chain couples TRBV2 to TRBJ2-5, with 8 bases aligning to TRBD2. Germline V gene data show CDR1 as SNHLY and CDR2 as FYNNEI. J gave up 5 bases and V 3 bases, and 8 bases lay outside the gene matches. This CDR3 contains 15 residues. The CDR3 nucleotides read TGTGCCAGCAGTGACTACGGGGGGGCCACTGAGACCCAGTACTTC. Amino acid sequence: CASSDYGGATETQYF.

CDR3 residues: CASSGWTSGIYEQFF. The CDR3 coding sequence is TGTGCCAGCAGTGGGTGGACTAGCGGGATATATGAGCAGTTCTTC. This chain joins TRBV27 and TRBJ2-1, with 12 bases identical to TRBD2. Per germline, CDR1 MNHEY and CDR2 SMNVEV (reference sequence). The length of the CDR3 is 15 residues. Trimming removed 5 bases from V and 8 bases from J; junction bases left unmatched: 7.

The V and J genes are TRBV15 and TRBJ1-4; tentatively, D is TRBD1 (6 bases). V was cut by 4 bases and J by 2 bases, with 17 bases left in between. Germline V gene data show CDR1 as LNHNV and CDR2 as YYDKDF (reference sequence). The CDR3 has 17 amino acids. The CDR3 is CATSTTRGGVTNEKLFF. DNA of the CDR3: TGTGCCACCAGCACGACCAGGGGTGGGGTCACTAATGAAAAACTGTTTTTT.

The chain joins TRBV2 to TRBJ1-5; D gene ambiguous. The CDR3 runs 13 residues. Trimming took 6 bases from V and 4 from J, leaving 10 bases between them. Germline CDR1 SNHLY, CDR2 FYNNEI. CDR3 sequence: CASSRTTNQPQHF. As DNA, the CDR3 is TGTGCCAGCAGCAGGACTACAAATCAGCCCCAGCATTTT.

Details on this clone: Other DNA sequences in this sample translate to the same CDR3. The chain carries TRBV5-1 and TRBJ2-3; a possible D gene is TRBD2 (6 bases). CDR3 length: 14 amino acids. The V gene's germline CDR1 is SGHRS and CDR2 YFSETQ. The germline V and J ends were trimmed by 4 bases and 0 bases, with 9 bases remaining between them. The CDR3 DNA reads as TGCGCCAGCAGCCTCGGGACTAGCACAGATACGCAGTATTTT. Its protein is CASSLGTSTDTQYF.

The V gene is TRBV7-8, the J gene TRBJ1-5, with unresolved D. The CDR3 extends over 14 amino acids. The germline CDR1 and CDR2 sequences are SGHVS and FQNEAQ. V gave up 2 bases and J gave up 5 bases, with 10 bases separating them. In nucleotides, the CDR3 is TGTGCCAGCAGCTTAAACGAGGGCTATCAGCCCCAGCATTTT. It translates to CASSLNEGYQPQHF.

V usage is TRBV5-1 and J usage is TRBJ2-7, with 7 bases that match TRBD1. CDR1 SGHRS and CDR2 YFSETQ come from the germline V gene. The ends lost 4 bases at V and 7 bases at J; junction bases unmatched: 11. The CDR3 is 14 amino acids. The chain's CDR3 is CASSNAGGSGEQYF. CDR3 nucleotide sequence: TGCGCCAGCAGCAACGCAGGGGGATCAGGGGAGCAGTACTTC.

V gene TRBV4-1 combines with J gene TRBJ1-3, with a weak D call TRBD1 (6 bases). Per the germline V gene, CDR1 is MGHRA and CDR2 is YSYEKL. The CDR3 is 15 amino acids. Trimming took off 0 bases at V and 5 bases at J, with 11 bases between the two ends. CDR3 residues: CASSQDVGARNTIYF. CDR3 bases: TGCGCCAGCAGCCAAGATGTGGGGGCTAGAAACACCATATATTTT.

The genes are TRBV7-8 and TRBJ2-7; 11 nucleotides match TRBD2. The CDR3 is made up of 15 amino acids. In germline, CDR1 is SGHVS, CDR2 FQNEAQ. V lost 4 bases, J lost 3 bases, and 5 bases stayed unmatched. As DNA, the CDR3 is TGTGCCAGCAGCTATGGGACTAGCGGAGACTACGAGCAGTACTTC. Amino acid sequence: CASSYGTSGDYEQYF.